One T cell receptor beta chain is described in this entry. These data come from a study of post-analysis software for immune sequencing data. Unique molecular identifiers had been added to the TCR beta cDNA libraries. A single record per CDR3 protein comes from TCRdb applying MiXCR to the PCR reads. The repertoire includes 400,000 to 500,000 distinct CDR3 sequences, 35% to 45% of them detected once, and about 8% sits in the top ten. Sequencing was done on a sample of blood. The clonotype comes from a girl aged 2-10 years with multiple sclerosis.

This CDR3 is CASSFGTGVIEQYF. The CDR3 DNA reads as TGTGCCAGCAGTTTCGGAACAGGGGTGATCGAGCAGTACTTC. V usage is TRBV12-3 or TRBV12-4 and J usage is TRBJ2-7, with 7 bases that match TRBD1. Germline trimming cut 3 bases from V and 6 bases from J; bases unmatched to any gene: 8. This CDR3 region has 14 residues.